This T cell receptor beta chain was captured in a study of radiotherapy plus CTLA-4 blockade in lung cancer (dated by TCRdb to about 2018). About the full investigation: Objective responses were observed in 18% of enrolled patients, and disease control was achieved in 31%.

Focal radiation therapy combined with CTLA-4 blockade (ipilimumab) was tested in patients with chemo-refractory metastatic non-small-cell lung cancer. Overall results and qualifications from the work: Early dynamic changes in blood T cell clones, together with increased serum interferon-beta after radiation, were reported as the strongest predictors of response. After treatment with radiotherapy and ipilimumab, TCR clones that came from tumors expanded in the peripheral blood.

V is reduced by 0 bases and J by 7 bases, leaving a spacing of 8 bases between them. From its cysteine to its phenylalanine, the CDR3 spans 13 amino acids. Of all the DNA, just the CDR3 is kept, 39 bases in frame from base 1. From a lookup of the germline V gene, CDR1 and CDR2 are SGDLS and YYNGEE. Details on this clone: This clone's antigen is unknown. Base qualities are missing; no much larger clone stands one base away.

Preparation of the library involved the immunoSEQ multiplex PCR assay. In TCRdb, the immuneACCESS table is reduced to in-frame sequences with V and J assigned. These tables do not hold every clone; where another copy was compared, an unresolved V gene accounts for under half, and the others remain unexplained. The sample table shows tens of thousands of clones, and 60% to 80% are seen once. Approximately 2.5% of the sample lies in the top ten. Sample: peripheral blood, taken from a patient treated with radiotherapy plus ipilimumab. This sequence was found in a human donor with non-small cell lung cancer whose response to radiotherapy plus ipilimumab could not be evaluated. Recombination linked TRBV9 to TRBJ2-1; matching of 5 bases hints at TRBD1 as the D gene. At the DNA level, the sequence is TGTGCCAGCAGCGTAGGGGCAGGGAATGAGCAGTTCTTC. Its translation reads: CASSVGAGNEQFF.